A single sample is the source of the 3 T cell receptor beta chains below, sequenced in a study of cytomegalovirus exposure and HLA in healthy donors. Primers included in the PCR were 60 Vbeta and 13 Jbeta primers. Generated by immunoSEQ multiplex PCR, the TCRdb table keeps only in-frame clones and is missing some. The table shows some 170,000 clones, with more than 60% occurring only once. The sample taken for sequencing was PBMCs. The receptors originated from a human donor in good health.

This clone showed up just a few times. V usage is TRBV11-2 and J usage is TRBJ1-2; TRBD1 agrees at 8 bases. This CDR3 comprises 15 residues. J lost 4 bases, V lost 2 bases, and 6 bases had no gene match. Germline V CDR1 and CDR2: SGHAT, FQNNGV. CDR3 DNA: TGTGCCAGCAGCTTAAGTGGTCAGGGGGCCTATGGCTACACCTTC. This sequence encodes CASSLSGQGAYGYTF.

The chain uses TRBV7-2 and TRBJ2-1; D might be TRBD2 (5 bases). The CDR3 contains 19 residues. Trimming pared 1 base from V and 0 bases from J, leaving 19 bases between. From germline, CDR1 is SGHTA and CDR2 FQGNSA. DNA for the CDR3: TGTGCCAGCAGCTTAGGGGGTGTGAGAGGGCCGAGCTCCTACAATGAGCAGTTCTTC. Translated: CASSLGGVRGPSSYNEQFF.

This clone was observed a single time. The chain is built from TRBV6-5 and TRBJ1-4; no reliable D call. Germline V gene sequence: CDR1 MNHEY, CDR2 SVGAGI. The germline V and J ends were trimmed by 8 bases and 5 bases, with 9 bases remaining between them. The CDR3 length is 12 residues. CDR3 sequence: CASGDLNEKLFF. DNA for the CDR3: TGTGCCAGCGGAGACTTGAATGAAAAACTGTTTTTT.